The next 4 T cell receptor beta chains were all read from a single sample in a study of post-analysis software for immune sequencing data. Incorporated into the TCR beta cDNA libraries were unique molecular identifiers, which served to reduce PCR and sequencing biases. TCRdb called the PCR reads again in MiXCR, with one record for every CDR3 protein. The sample has about 160,000 distinct CDR3 sequences, about 36% seen once. Sequences were derived from blood, sampled after autologous hematopoietic stem cell transplantation. The receptors shown here come from a girl under 18 with multiple sclerosis.

This clonotype was seen a few times. The germline gene is not matched at one end of the junction; a read error may be the cause. The CDR3 region has the DNA TGCGCCAGCAGCTTGGTTTCGGCGTCGGCAAAAGAGGCCCAGTACTTC. This translates into CASSLVSASAKEAQYF. This chain joins TRBV5-1 and TRBJ2-5; D not certain. CDR3 length: 16 amino acids. Germline V gives CDR1 SGHRS, CDR2 YFSETQ.

This clonotype appeared a few times. The chain has TRBV7-2 and TRBJ2-7; D tentatively fits TRBD1 or TRBD2 (5 bases each). V lost 5 bases and J lost 3, with 14 bases in between. This CDR3 comprises 14 residues. The V gene's germline CDR1 is SGHTA and CDR2 FQGNSA. CDR3: CASSQGRPHYEQYF. The CDR3 DNA is TGTGCCAGCAGCCAGGGACGCCCCCACTACGAGCAGTACTTC.

V gene TRBV9 combines with J gene TRBJ1-4; D not resolved. CDR1 SGDLS and CDR2 YYNGEE come from the germline V gene. V was cut by 3 bases and J by 0 bases, with 9 bases left in between. This CDR3 spans 15 amino acids. CDR3 region: CASSAGHTTNEKLFF. The CDR3, as DNA: TGTGCCAGCAGCGCCGGTCACACAACTAATGAAAAACTGTTTTTT.

The chain has TRBV12-3 or TRBV12-4 and TRBJ2-2; D unclear. V was pared by 3 bases and J by 7 bases, with 12 bases between. The length of the CDR3 is 14 residues. The CDR3 bases are TGTGCCAGCAGTTTCTACTGGGGTAACGGGGAGCTGTTTTTT. Translating it yields CASSFYWGNGELFF.